The sequence of this T cell receptor (beta chain) was determined in a study of blood T cell repertoires in COVID-19. Repertoires were generated with immunoSEQ multiplex PCR, while TCRdb's copy carries only in-frame clones and drops some. The sample has 160,000 or so clones; roughly four fifths are singletons. The CDR3 consists of 15 residues. V shed 1 base and J 7 bases; nucleotides not matched to a gene: 7. The germline V gene encodes CDR1 SGHTS and CDR2 YDEGEE. This clone has only a few counts. The sample was peripheral blood. This chain links TRBV5-8 with TRBJ1-2; 10 bases line up with TRBD1. The origin of this receptor is a human donor in a cohort sampled during active COVID-19. CDR3 DNA sequence: TGTGCCAGCAGCTTGTTGCGGACAGGGGGAGGTGGCTACACCTTC. Translation: CASSLLRTGGGGYTF.